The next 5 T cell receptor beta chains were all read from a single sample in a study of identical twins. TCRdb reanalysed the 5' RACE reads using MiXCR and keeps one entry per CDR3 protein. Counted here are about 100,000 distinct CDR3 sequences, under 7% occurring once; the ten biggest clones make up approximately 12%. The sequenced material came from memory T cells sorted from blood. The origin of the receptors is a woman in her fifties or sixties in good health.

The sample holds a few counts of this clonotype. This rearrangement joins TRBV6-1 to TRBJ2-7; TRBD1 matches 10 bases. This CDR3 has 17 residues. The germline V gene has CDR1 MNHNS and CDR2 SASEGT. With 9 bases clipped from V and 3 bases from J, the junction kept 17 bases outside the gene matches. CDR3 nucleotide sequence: TGTGCCAGTGGGACCAAGCCCGGGACAGGGGTCATCTACGAGCAGTACTTC. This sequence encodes CASGTKPGTGVIYEQYF.

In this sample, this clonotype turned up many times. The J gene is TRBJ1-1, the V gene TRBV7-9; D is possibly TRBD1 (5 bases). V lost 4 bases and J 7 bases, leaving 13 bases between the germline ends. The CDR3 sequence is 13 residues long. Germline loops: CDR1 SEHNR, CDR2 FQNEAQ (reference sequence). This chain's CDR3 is CASSSPGRSEAFF. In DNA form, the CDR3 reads TGTGCCAGCAGCTCGCCAGGGCGAAGTGAAGCTTTCTTT.

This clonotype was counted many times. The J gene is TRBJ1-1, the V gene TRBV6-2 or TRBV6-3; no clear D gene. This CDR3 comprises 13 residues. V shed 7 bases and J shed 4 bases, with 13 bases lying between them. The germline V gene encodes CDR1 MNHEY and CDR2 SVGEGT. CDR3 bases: TGTGCCAGCACCCCCCTTTGGGGCACTGAAGCTTTCTTT. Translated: CASTPLWGTEAFF.

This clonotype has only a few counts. This chain's CDR3 is CASSPRGPYEQYF. The CDR3 nucleotides are TGTGCCAGCAGCCCGAGAGGGCCCTACGAGCAGTACTTC. The V gene is TRBV7-9, the J gene TRBJ2-7; D possibly corresponds to TRBD2 (5 bases). This CDR3 has 13 residues. V lost 5 bases and J 2 bases, leaving 10 bases between the germline ends. Germline V gene lookup returns CDR1 SEHNR and CDR2 FQNEAQ (reference sequence).

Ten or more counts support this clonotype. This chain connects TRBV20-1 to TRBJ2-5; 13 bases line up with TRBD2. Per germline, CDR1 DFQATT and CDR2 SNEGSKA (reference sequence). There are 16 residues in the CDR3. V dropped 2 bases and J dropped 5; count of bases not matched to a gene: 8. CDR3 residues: CSARRQGLAGWETQYF. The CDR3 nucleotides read TGCAGTGCTAGAAGACAGGGACTAGCGGGGTGGGAGACCCAGTACTTC.